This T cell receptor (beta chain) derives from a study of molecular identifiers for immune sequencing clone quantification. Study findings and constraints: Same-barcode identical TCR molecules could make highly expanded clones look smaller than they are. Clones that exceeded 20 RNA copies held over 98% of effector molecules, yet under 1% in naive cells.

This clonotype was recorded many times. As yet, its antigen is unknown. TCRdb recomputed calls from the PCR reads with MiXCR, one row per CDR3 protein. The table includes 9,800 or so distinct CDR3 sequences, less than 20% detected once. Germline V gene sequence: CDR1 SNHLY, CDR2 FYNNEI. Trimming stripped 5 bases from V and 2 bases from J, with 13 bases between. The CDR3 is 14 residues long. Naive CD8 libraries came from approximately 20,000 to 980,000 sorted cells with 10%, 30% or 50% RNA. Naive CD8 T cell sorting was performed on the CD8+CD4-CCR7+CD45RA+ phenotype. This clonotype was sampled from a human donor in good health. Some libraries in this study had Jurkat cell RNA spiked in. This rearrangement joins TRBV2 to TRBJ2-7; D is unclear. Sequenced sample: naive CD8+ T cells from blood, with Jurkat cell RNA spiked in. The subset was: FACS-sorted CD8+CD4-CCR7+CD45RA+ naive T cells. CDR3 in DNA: TGTGCCAGCAGTTCGATCCCTGACACCTACGAGCAGTACTTC. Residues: CASSSIPDTYEQYF.